This T cell receptor beta chain was profiled in a study of shared clonotypes between healthy human individuals. Trimming cost V 7 bases and J 7 bases; bases outside gene matches: 7. Germline CDR1 reads SQVTM; CDR2 reads ANQGSEA. The CDR3 sequence is 12 residues long. Using immunoSEQ multiplex PCR, the repertoire was profiled, and TCRdb retains in-frame clones only, with some absent. The sample gives 2 million to 2.5 million clones, 92% of which show up once; approximately 0.39% is in the top ten. This TCR derives from a man between 18 and 29 years old in good health. Some clones in this sample may be carry-over from other donors' samples. What was sequenced was naive CD4+ T cells from PBMCs. As to subset: CD45RA+ positively selected. J is TRBJ1-2 and V is TRBV29-1, with 9 nucleotides matching TRBD1. This CDR3 reads CSDTQGAGGYTF. The CDR3 bases are TGCAGCGATACACAGGGGGCGGGTGGCTACACCTTC.